The clone carrying this TCR beta chain was seen a handful of times. Via MiXCR, TCRdb re-called the RT-PCR reads, giving one row per CDR3 protein. The sample yields more than 550,000 distinct CDR3 sequences, 12% to 15% seen once. The CDR3 spans 14 residues. With 6 bases clipped from V and 6 bases from J, the junction kept 7 bases outside the gene matches. Germline assignment: CDR1 MNHEY and CDR2 SMNVEV (reference sequence). This rearrangement joins TRBV27 to TRBJ2-5, with 10 bases aligning to TRBD1. Sequencing input: memory CD4+ T cells from blood. This TCR was sampled from a female donor in good health, serving as a healthy control. The CDR3 protein is CASSFGTGEQTQYF. The DNA for the CDR3 is TGTGCCAGCAGCTTCGGGACAGGGGAGCAGACCCAGTACTTC.